This T cell receptor beta chain was sequenced in a study of tumour-infiltrating T cells in Burkitt lymphoma. Profiled with immunoSEQ multiplex PCR; TCRdb holds only in-frame clones, not every one. The sample yields about 13,000 clones, over 75% seen once. CDR1 SNHLY and CDR2 FYNNEI come from the germline V gene. V was clipped by 9 bases and J by 4 bases; unmatched bases: 5. This CDR3 region has 12 residues. Sequencing input: tumor tissue. The receptor was derived from a human donor with diffuse large B-cell lymphoma. The chain recombines TRBV2 with TRBJ1-1, with TRBD1 matching 7 bases. CDR3 sequence: CARTGVGTEAFF. CDR3 sequence (DNA): TGTGCCAGAACAGGGGTGGGCACTGAAGCTTTCTTT.